A single sample gave rise to the 27 T cell receptor beta chains below, sequenced in a study of blood T cell repertoires in COVID-19. Using immunoSEQ multiplex PCR, the repertoire was profiled, and TCRdb retains in-frame clones only, with some absent. The sample consists of fewer than 150,000 clones, around 85% of them appearing once. Sequences were obtained from peripheral blood. The receptors come from a human donor in a cohort sampled during active COVID-19.

This clone has only one observation. The chain has TRBV11-3 and TRBJ1-1; 7 positions agree with TRBD1. V lost 0 bases, J lost 3 bases, and 7 bases stayed unmatched. The CDR3 extends over 16 amino acids. Germline CDR1 reads SGHNT; CDR2 reads YENEEA. The CDR3 coding sequence is TGTGCCAGCAGCTTAGACTCTTTCACAGGGGACACTGAAGCTTTCTTT. This sequence encodes CASSLDSFTGDTEAFF.

The chain is built from TRBV2 and TRBJ2-3; TRBD1 aligns across 9 bases. With 6 bases clipped from V and 1 base from J, the junction kept 5 bases outside the gene matches. This CDR3 is 15 amino acids long. CDR1 is SNHLY, CDR2 FYNNEI, per germline. The CDR3 loop reads CASRPTGGRTDTQYF. The CDR3 DNA follows: TGTGCCAGCAGACCTACAGGGGGCCGCACAGATACGCAGTATTTT.

The V call is TRBV9, the J call TRBJ1-2; D is unclear. The V end lost 3 bases, the J end lost 2 bases, and 17 bases lay between the germline ends. Germline CDR1 reads SGDLS; CDR2 reads YYNGEE. The CDR3 has 16 amino acids. The CDR3 nucleotides are TGTGCCAGCAGCGGAGCATCAGAAGACAAGAACTATGGCTACACCTTC. Its protein is CASSGASEDKNYGYTF.

The chain links TRBV21-1 to TRBJ2-7; TRBD2, the table's D call, was not compared with the DNA. TRBV21-1 is given as a pseudogene. CDR3 size: 18 residues. The DNA for the CDR3 is TGTGCCAGCAGCAAAATAGTTCGGGGACTAGCTGTTATCTACGAGCAGTACGTC. Its translation is CASSKIVRGLAVIYEQYV.

V is TRBV7-2 and J is TRBJ1-5; tentatively, D is TRBD1 (6 bases). The CDR3 is 14 amino acids. Between the trimmed V and J ends, which lost 5 bases and 2 bases, there was a span of 10 bases. Germline loops: CDR1 SGHTA, CDR2 FQGNSA. This CDR3 is CASSPPGGNQPQHF. CDR3 bases: TGTGCCAGCAGCCCCCCAGGGGGCAATCAGCCCCAGCATTTT.

This clone was counted once. V is TRBV5-1 and J is TRBJ1-4; 8 bases agree with TRBD1. CDR3 length: 17 residues. Germline V CDR1 and CDR2: SGHRS, YFSETQ. The V and J ends lost 1 base and 5 bases, in that order; junction bases with no gene match: 10. CDR3 in DNA: TGCGCCAGCAGCTTGCGTACCGGGACAGGCAAAAATGAAAAACTGTTTTTT. Translating it yields CASSLRTGTGKNEKLFF.

The rearrangement links TRBV19 to TRBJ2-5; D might be TRBD2 (5 bases). Germline CDR1 reads LNHDA; CDR2 reads SQIVND (reference sequence). This CDR3 is 15 amino acids long. V was shortened by 3 bases and J by 2 bases, with 13 bases between the two germline ends. Here the CDR3 DNA reads TGTGCCAGTAGTATGGGTACGGGGTGGCAAGAGACCCAGTACTTC. It specifies CASSMGTGWQETQYF.

The chain couples TRBV5-5 to TRBJ2-3; D is undetermined. The CDR3 extends over 13 amino acids. V was pared by 2 bases and J by 5 bases, with 9 bases between. Germline assignment: CDR1 SGHKS and CDR2 YYEKEE (reference sequence). CDR3 loop: CASSFTPGDTQYF. The CDR3 bases are TGTGCCAGCAGCTTCACTCCCGGAGATACGCAGTATTTT.

The chain combines TRBV18 with TRBJ1-2; 7 bases fit TRBD1. Germline V gene sequence: CDR1 KGHSH, CDR2 LQKENI. Trimming cost V 4 bases and J 4 bases; bases outside gene matches: 6. CDR3 size: 14 residues. The CDR3 sequence is CASSRPGGRYGYTF. The CDR3, as DNA: TGTGCCAGCTCACGACCAGGGGGTCGCTATGGCTACACCTTC.

This sequence joins TRBV19 and TRBJ2-5; 8 nucleotides align to TRBD2. V was clipped by 3 bases and J by 3 bases; unmatched bases: 3. Germline lookup yields CDR1 LNHDA and CDR2 SQIVND (reference sequence). This CDR3 comprises 14 residues. The CDR3 loop reads CASSMWRGEETQYF. DNA of the CDR3: TGTGCCAGTAGTATGTGGCGGGGGGAAGAGACCCAGTACTTC.

The chain is built from TRBV29-1 and TRBJ2-1, with 8 bases that match TRBD1. J was trimmed by 4 bases and V by 0 bases; bases with no gene match: 8. Germline CDR1 is SQVTM and CDR2 is ANQGSEA. The CDR3 extends over 16 amino acids. CDR3 DNA sequence: TGCAGCGTTGAAGATCAGGACAGGGCTACGTACAATGAGCAGTTCTTC. Translation gives CSVEDQDRATYNEQFF.

The chain joins TRBV3-1 (or the pseudogene TRBV3-2) to TRBJ1-2; maybe TRBD1 (5 bases). The V gene's germline CDR1 is LGHDT and CDR2 YNNKEL (reference sequence). The CDR3 loop spans 14 amino acids. Trimming left V 4 bases short and J 1 base short, with 10 bases between. Written as DNA, the CDR3 is TGTGCCAGCAGCCCGGGCGGGGGTAACTATGGCTACACCTTC. Amino acids: CASSPGGGNYGYTF.

This rearrangement joins TRBV7-2 to TRBJ2-4; TRBD2 aligns across 14 bases. The CDR3 is 17 amino acids. CDR1 is SGHTA, CDR2 FQGNSA, per germline. The V segment lost 2 bases and the J segment 8 bases; nucleotides outside the gene matches: 8. The CDR3 loop is CASSLRGLAGAPDIQYF. In nucleotides, the CDR3 is TGTGCCAGCAGCTTACGGGGACTAGCGGGAGCCCCCGACATTCAGTACTTC.

The chain has TRBV6-5 and TRBJ2-5; D possibly corresponds to TRBD2 (5 bases). Trimming stripped 2 bases from V and 5 bases from J, with 18 bases between. From germline, CDR1 is MNHEY and CDR2 SVGAGI. The CDR3 runs 16 residues. The CDR3 DNA is TGTGCCAGCAGTTACGGCCTCCCGGGGTCGGTGGAGACCCAGTACTTC. Encoded protein: CASSYGLPGSVETQYF.

This chain connects TRBV7-9 to TRBJ2-2, with 9 bases fitting TRBD2. V dropped 2 bases and J dropped 2; count of bases not matched to a gene: 3. From germline, CDR1 is SEHNR and CDR2 FQNEAQ (reference sequence). The CDR3 loop spans 16 amino acids. The CDR3 sequence is CASSLIAGENTGELFF. As DNA, the CDR3 is TGTGCCAGCAGCTTAATAGCGGGGGAAAACACCGGGGAGCTGTTTTTT.

The rearrangement links TRBV6-2 or TRBV6-3 to TRBJ1-5; D is ambiguous. This CDR3 is built from 13 residues. V was pared by 3 bases and J by 7 bases, with 10 bases between. Germline values: CDR1 MNHEY, CDR2 SVGEGT. As DNA, the CDR3 is TGTGCCAGCAGTTATGAGGGTTCCCAGCCCCAGCATTTT. It translates to CASSYEGSQPQHF.

This clone turned up a few times. The J gene is TRBJ1-5, the V gene TRBV7-2, with D uncertain. Germline CDR1 reads SGHTA; CDR2 reads FQGNSA. V lost 4 bases to trimming and J lost 9 bases, with 13 bases between them. The CDR3 is made up of 13 amino acids. The CDR3 nucleotides are TGTGCCAGCAGCTCTCAGTACCTAGCGCCCCAGCATTTT. This gives the protein CASSSQYLAPQHF.

The chain has TRBV4-2 and TRBJ2-5; the match to TRBD2 covers 10 bases. The CDR3 runs to 17 residues. CDR1 and CDR2 from the germline V gene are LGHNA and YNFKEQ. Trimming cost V 1 base and J 2 bases; bases outside gene matches: 7. CDR3 coding DNA: TGTGCCAGCAGCCAAGGGACTAGCGGTCGGCTTCAAGAGACCCAGTACTTC. This encodes CASSQGTSGRLQETQYF.

The gene calls are TRBV28 and TRBJ1-2; possible D gene TRBD1, 6 bases. The germline V gene has CDR1 MDHEN and CDR2 SYDVKM. This CDR3 spans 14 amino acids. The V end lost 10 bases, the J end lost 6 bases, and 21 bases lay between the germline ends. CDR3 region: CATGGPLGTDGYTF. DNA of the CDR3: TGTGCCACCGGGGGGCCTCTCGGGACGGATGGCTACACCTTC.

The chain is built from TRBV6-5 and TRBJ1-4, with D maybe TRBD1 (5 bases). This CDR3 is 15 amino acids long. The germline V gene has CDR1 MNHEY and CDR2 SVGAGI. The V end was cut by 2 bases, the J end by 6 bases, with 13 bases between. This CDR3 is CASSYRGRADEKLFF. In DNA, the CDR3 is TGTGCCAGCAGTTACAGGGGCAGGGCGGATGAAAAACTGTTTTTT.

The table lists this clone with a count of one. The gene calls are TRBV2 and TRBJ2-7; 9 nucleotides match TRBD2. Trimming took 0 bases from V and 6 from J; bases not matched to a gene: 0. The V gene's germline CDR1 is SNHLY and CDR2 FYNNEI. The CDR3 consists of 13 residues. The CDR3 DNA sequence: TGTGCCAGCAGTGAAGCGCGGGGGGGCGAGCAGTACGTC. Translating it yields CASSEARGGEQYV.

V gene TRBV7-2 combines with J gene TRBJ2-2; TRBD2 might be the D (5 bases). The V end was cut by 5 bases, the J end by 6 bases, with 10 bases between. Germline V gene data show CDR1 as SGHTA and CDR2 as FQGNSA. The CDR3 consists of 13 residues. The CDR3 sequence is CASSPSMAGELFF. CDR3 nucleotides: TGTGCCAGCAGCCCTAGCATGGCCGGGGAGCTGTTTTTT.

This clone was counted many times. The chain employs TRBV4-1 and TRBJ1-2; D gene ambiguous. The CDR3 has 14 residues. V was shortened by 1 base and J by 3 bases, with 9 bases between the two germline ends. Per the germline V gene, CDR1 is MGHRA and CDR2 is YSYEKL. CDR3 sequence (DNA): TGCGCCAGCAGCCAAGGTCCGTCTGACTATGGCTACACCTTC. This translates into CASSQGPSDYGYTF.

The CDR3 loop reads CASRDNQSGYTF. Here the CDR3 DNA reads TGTGCCAGCCGGGACAATCAAAGTGGCTACACCTTC. The rearrangement uses TRBV25-1 and TRBJ1-2; a possible D gene is TRBD1 (6 bases). Germline V gives CDR1 MGHDK, CDR2 SYGVNS. Trimming removed 8 bases at V and 7 bases at J, with 14 bases between. This CDR3 contains 12 residues.

The J gene is TRBJ2-3, the V gene TRBV6-5; 9 bases align to TRBD2. Germline assignment: CDR1 MNHEY and CDR2 SVGAGI. The CDR3 is 15 amino acids. After removal of 4 bases from V and 11 bases from J, the junction contained 13 bases not matched to a gene. CDR3 nucleotides: TGTGCCAGCAGTTCCACCGGGACTAGCCGGGACAAGCAGTATTTT. This gives the protein CASSSTGTSRDKQYF.

This clone appeared once. The J gene is TRBJ1-1, the V gene TRBV19, with D perhaps TRBD1 (5 bases). CDR3 size: 14 residues. CDR1 is LNHDA, CDR2 SQIVND, per germline (reference sequence). V was cut by 3 bases and J by 7 bases, with 15 bases left in between. In DNA form, the CDR3 reads TGTGCCAGTAGTATCCAGGACACCACCAATGAAGCTTTCTTT. The encoded protein is CASSIQDTTNEAFF.

This rearrangement joins TRBV7-9 to TRBJ1-5; 9 bases are a match to TRBD1. The J segment lost 4 bases and the V segment lost 6 bases, leaving 4 bases of the junction unmatched. The CDR3 covers 14 residues. Germline loops: CDR1 SEHNR, CDR2 FQNEAQ (reference sequence). The CDR3 bases are TGTGCCAGCAGGGGACAGGGACCGAATCAGCCCCAGCATTTT. Residues: CASRGQGPNQPQHF.